This T cell receptor beta chain was retrieved from a study of cytomegalovirus exposure and HLA in healthy donors. Study results and caveats: Later analysis identified several of the most significant clusters that appeared linked to common viral pathogens.

Details on this clone: Its matching antigen is unknown.

PCR was performed using 60 Vbeta and 13 Jbeta primers. Libraries were prepared by immunoSEQ multiplex PCR; TCRdb keeps only in-frame clonotypes and omits some of them. There are approximately 150,000 clones in the sample; around 78% occur only once, and roughly 1.6% lies in the top ten. This sequence originates from a man in his forties in good health and CMV-seronegative. The sample taken for sequencing was PBMCs.

The CDR3 sequence is CASSSGSLDLNTEAFF. The CDR3 DNA is TGTGCCAGCAGTTCCGGGAGCCTGGATCTGAACACTGAAGCTTTCTTT. The chain is built from TRBV27 and TRBJ1-1; D is ambiguous. CDR1 and CDR2 from the germline V gene are MNHEY and SMNVEV (reference sequence). The V and J ends lost 4 bases and 0 bases respectively, with 15 bases between them. The CDR3 length is 16 residues.